This record covers a single T cell receptor (beta chain). The antigen remains undetermined. The quantity of total RNA per TCR library was roughly 3,300 ng. TCRalpha and TCRbeta cDNA went through nested PCRs of roughly 15 and 9 cycles, two in total. For each CDR3 protein, TCRdb gives one entry from its re-call of the 5' RACE reads, without DNA. Listed are over 100,000 distinct CDR3 sequences; around 12% falls within the top ten. This CDR3 is built from 14 residues. The V gene's germline CDR1 is LGHDT and CDR2 YNNKEL (reference sequence). This sample is part of a study of monozygotic twins with inflammatory bowel disease. Findings and limits, study-wide: Separate T cell subtypes could not be resolved from one another. Fewer clonotypes were shared with others by IBD patients than by healthy twins, especially with disease activity.

Sequenced input: blood. This chain connects TRBV3-1 to TRBJ2-7; TCRdb designates TRBD1, a call that cannot be tested without DNA. This TCR was sampled from a human donor with ulcerative colitis or Crohn's disease, or a healthy co-twin of an affected twin (not recorded which). CDR3 residues: CASSVRVRAYEQYF.